This T cell receptor beta chain came from a study of T cell responses to AZD1222 COVID-19 vaccine. In the study overall: Second doses at about 4 or about 12 weeks were pooled. The study, taken as a whole, reports: Clonal diversity was possibly underestimated, and the donors were mostly white British, with more females.

Turning to this clone: Antigen unknown.

V shed 2 bases and J shed 1 base, with 9 bases lying between them. Germline V gene lookup returns CDR1 LNHDA and CDR2 SQIVND (reference sequence). The CDR3 runs 14 residues. Profiled with immunoSEQ multiplex PCR; TCRdb holds only in-frame clones, not every one. Of 150,000 or so clones listed, 70% to 90% are singletons. The receptor's source is an adult in good health. V usage is TRBV19 and J usage is TRBJ2-7; tentatively, D is TRBD2 (6 bases). The sequenced sample was peripheral blood, obtained on day 0 of AZD1222 vaccination. The CDR3 DNA sequence: TGTGCCAGTAGTATAACGGGAGCGTCCTACGAGCAGTACTTC. Translation: CASSITGASYEQYF.